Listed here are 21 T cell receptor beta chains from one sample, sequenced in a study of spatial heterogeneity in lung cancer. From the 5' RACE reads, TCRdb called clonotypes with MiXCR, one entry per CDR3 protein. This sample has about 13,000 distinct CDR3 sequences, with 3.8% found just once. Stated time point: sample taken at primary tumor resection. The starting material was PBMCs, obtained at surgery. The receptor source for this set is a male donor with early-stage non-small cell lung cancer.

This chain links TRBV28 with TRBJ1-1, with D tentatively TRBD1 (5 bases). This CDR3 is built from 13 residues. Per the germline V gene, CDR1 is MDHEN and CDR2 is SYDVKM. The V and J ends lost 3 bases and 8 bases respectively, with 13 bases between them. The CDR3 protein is CASSLGGIREAFF. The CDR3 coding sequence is TGTGCCAGCAGTTTGGGGGGAATTAGGGAAGCTTTCTTT.

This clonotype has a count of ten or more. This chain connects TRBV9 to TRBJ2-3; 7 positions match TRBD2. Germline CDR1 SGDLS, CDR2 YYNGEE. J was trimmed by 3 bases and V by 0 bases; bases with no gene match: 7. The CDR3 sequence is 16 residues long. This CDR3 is CASSVGGGSRTDTQYF. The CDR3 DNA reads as TGTGCCAGCAGCGTAGGAGGCGGGAGTAGGACAGATACGCAGTATTTT.

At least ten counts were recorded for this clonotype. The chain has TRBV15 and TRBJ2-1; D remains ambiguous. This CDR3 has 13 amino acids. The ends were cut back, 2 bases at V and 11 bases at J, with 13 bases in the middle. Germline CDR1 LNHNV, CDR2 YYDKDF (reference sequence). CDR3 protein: CATSRTPVTQQFF. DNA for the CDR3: TGTGCCACCAGCAGAACTCCGGTGACCCAGCAGTTCTTC.

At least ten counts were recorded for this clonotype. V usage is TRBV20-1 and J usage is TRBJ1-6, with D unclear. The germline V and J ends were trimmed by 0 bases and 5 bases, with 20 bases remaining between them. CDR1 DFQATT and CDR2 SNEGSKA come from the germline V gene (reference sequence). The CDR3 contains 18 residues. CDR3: CSARDRRTEPPHNSPLHF. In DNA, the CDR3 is TGCAGTGCTAGAGATCGCCGGACCGAGCCGCCCCATAATTCACCCCTCCACTTT.

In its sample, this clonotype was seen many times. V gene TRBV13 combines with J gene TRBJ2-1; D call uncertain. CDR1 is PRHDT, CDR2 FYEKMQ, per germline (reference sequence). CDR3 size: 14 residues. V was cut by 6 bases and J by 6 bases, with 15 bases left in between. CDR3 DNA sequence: TGTGCCAGCAGTGCCCCGCGGAACCCCAATGAGCAGTTCTTC. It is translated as CASSAPRNPNEQFF.

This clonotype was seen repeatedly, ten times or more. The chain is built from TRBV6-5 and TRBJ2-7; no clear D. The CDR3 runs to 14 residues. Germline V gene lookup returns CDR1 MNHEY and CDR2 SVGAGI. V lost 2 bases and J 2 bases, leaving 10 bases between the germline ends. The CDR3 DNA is TGTGCCAGCAGTTACGGAGTTGGTACCTACGAGCAGTACTTC. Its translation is CASSYGVGTYEQYF.

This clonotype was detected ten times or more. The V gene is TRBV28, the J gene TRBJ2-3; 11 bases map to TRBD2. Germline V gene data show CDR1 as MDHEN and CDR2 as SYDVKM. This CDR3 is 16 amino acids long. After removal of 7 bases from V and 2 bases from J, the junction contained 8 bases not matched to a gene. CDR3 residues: CASNRGTSGTTDTQYF. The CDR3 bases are TGTGCCAGCAACCGAGGGACTAGCGGAACCACAGATACGCAGTATTTT.

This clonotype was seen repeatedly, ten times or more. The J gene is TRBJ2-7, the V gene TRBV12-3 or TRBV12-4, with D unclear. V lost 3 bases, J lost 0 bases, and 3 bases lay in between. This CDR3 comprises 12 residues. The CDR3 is CASSFLSYEQYF. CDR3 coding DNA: TGTGCCAGCAGTTTTCTCTCCTACGAGCAGTACTTC.

CDR3 bases: TGTGCCAGCAGCCAGGGACAGGGGGATAACTATGGCTACACCTTC. Its protein is CASSQGQGDNYGYTF. This chain uses TRBV4-2 with TRBJ1-2; 11 bases line up with TRBD1. This CDR3 spans 15 amino acids. The J segment lost 1 base and the V segment lost 3 bases, leaving 1 base of the junction unmatched. Germline V CDR1 and CDR2: LGHNA, YNFKEQ.

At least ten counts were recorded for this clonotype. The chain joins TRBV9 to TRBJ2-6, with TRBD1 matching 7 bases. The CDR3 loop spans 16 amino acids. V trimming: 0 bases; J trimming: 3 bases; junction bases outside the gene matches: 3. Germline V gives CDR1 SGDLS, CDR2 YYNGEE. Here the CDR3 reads CASSVEGAGGANVLTF. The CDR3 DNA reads TGTGCCAGCAGCGTAGAGGGGGCCGGTGGGGCCAACGTCCTGACTTTC.

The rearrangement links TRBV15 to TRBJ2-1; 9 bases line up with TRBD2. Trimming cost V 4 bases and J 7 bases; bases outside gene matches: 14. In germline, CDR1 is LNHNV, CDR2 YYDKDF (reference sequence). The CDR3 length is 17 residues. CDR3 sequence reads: CATSTYGAGGPGNEQFF. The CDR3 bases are TGTGCCACCAGCACCTATGGGGCGGGAGGGCCAGGGAATGAGCAGTTCTTC.

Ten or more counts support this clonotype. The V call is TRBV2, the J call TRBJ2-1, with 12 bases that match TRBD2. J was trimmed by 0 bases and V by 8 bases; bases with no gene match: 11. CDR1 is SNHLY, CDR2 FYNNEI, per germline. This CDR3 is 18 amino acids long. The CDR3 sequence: CASLPTSGSGGSYNEQFF. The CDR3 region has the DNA TGTGCCAGCTTGCCGACTAGCGGGAGTGGAGGCTCCTACAATGAGCAGTTCTTC.

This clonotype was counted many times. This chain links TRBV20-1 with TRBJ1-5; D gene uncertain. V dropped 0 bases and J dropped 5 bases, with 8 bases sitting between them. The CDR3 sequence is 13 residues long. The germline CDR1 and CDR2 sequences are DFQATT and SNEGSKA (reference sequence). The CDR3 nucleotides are TGCAGTGCTAGAGAGAGGGATTATCAGCCCCAGCATTTT. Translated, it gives CSARERDYQPQHF.

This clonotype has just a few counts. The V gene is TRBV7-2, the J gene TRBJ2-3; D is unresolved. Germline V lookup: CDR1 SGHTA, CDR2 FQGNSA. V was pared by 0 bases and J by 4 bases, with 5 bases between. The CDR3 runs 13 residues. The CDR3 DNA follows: TGTGCCAGCAGCTTAGCCCCCCCAGATACGCAGTATTTT. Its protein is CASSLAPPDTQYF. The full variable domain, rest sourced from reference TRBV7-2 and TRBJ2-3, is GAGVSQSPSNKVTEKGKDVELRCDPISGHTALYWYRQSLGQGLEFLIYFQGNSAPDKSGLPSDRFSAERTGGSVSTLTIQRTQQEDSAVYLCASSLAPPDTQYFGPGTRLTVL.

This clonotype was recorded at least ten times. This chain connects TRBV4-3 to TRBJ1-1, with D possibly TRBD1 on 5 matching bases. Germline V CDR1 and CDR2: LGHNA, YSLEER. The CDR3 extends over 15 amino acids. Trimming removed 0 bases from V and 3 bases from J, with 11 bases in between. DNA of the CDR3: TGCGCCAGCAGCCAAGATTTCCAGGGTTACACTGAAGCTTTCTTT. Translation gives CASSQDFQGYTEAFF.

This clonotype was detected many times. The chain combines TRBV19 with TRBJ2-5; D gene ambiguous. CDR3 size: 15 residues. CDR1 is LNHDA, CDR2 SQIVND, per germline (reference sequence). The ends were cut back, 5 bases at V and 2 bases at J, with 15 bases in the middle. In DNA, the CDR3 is TGTGCCAGTAGTTTGGCCCTACTTACTCAAGAGACCCAGTACTTC. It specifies CASSLALLTQETQYF. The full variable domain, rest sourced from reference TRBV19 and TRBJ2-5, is DGGITQSPKYLFRKEGQNVTLSCEQNLNHDAMYWYRQDPGQGLRLIYYSQIVNDFQKGDIAEGYSVSREKKESFPLTVTSAQKNPTAFYLCASSLALLTQETQYFGPGTRLLVL.

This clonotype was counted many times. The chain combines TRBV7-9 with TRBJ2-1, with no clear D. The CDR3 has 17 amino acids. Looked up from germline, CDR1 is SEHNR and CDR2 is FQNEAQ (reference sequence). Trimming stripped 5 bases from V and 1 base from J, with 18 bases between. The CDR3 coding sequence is TGTGCCAGCAGCCCCCGGAGTAGCCGAGGATCCTACAATGAGCAGTTCTTC. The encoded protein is CASSPRSSRGSYNEQFF.

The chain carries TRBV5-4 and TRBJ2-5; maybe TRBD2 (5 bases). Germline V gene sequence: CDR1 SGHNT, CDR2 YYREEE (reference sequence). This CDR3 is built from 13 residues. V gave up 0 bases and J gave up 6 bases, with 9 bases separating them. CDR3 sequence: CASSLGRSKTQYF. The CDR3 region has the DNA TGTGCCAGCAGCTTGGGGAGGTCAAAGACCCAGTACTTC.

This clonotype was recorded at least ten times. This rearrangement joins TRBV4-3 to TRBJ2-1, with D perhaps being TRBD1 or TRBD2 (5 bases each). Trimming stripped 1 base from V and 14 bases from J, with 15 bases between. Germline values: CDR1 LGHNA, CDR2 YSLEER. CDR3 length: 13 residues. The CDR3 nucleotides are TGCGCCAGCAGCCAAGTAAGGGGAGACATGGAGTTCTTC. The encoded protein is CASSQVRGDMEFF.

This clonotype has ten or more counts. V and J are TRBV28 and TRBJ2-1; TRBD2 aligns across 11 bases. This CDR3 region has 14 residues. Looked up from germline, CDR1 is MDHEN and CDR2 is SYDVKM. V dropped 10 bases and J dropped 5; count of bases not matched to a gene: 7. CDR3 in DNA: TGTGCCATCCTTAGCGGGAGGGCCAACAATGAGCAGTTCTTC. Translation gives CAILSGRANNEQFF.

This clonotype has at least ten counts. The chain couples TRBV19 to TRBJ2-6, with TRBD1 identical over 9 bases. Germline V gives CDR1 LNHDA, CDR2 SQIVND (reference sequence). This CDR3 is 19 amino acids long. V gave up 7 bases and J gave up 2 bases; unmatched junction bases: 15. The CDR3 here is CASKAGTGQGIPGANVLTF. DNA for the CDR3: TGTGCCAGTAAAGCCGGAACGGGACAGGGAATCCCTGGGGCCAACGTCCTGACTTTC.